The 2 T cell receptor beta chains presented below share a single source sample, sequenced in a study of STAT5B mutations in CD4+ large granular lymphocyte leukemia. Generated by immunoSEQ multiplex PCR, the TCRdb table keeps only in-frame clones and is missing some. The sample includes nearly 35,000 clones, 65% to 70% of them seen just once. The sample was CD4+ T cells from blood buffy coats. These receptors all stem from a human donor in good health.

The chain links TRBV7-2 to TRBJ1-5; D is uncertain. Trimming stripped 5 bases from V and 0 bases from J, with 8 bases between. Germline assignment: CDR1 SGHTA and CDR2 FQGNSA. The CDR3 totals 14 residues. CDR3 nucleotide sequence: TGTGCCAGCAGCCCCTGGGATAGCAATCAGCCCCAGCATTTT. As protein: CASSPWDSNQPQHF.

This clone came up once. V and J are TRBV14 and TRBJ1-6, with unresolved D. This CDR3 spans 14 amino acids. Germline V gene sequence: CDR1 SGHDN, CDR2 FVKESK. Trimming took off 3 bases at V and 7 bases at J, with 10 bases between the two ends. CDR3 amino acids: CASSQGTGNSPLHF. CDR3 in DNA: TGTGCCAGCAGCCAGGGTACGGGGAATTCACCCCTCCACTTT. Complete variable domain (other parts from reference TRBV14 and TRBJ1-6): EAGVTQFPSHSVIEKGQTVTLRCDPISGHDNLYWYRRVMGKEIKFLLHFVKESKQDESGMPNNRFLAERTGGTYSTLKVQPAELEDSGVYFCASSQGTGNSPLHFGNGTRLTVT.